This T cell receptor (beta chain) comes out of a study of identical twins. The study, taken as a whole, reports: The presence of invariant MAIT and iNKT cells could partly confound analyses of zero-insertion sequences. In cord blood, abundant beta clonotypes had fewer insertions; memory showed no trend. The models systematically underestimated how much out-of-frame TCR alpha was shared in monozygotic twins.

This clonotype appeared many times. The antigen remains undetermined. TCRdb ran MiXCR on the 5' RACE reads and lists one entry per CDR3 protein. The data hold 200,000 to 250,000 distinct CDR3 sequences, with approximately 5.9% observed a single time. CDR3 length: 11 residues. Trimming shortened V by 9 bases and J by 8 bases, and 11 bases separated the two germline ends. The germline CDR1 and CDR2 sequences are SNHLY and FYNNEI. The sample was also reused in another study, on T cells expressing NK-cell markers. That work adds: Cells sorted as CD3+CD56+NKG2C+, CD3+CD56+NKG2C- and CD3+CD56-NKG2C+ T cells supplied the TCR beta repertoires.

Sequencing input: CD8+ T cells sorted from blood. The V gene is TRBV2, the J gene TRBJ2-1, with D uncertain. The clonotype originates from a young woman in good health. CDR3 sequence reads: CARGGVDEQFF. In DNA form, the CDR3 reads TGTGCCAGGGGCGGCGTGGATGAGCAGTTCTTC. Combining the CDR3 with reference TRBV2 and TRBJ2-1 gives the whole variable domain EPEVTQTPSHQVTQMGQEVILRCVPISNHLYFYWYRQILGQKVEFLVSFYNNEISEKSEIFDDQFSVERPDGSNFTLKIRSTKLEDSAMYFCARGGVDEQFFGPGTRLTVL.